The 19 T cell receptor beta chains in this list originate from one sample, sequenced in a study of blood T cell repertoires in COVID-19. This table comes from immunoSEQ multiplex PCR, and its TCRdb copy is limited to in-frame clones, with some not included. This table has about 250,000 clones, roughly four fifths appearing once. The source material was peripheral blood. Receptors originate from a man of 80 years or more with acute or convalescent COVID-19.

The V gene is TRBV6-5, the J gene TRBJ1-2, with D uncertain. Deletions cut 8 bases from V and 8 bases from J, with 9 bases between. The length of the CDR3 is 10 residues. Germline CDR1 MNHEY, CDR2 SVGAGI. As DNA, the CDR3 is TGTGCCAGCCGTTCAGCGGGCTACACCTTC. Its protein product is CASRSAGYTF.

The V call is TRBV5-1, the J call TRBJ2-7; TRBD2 matches at 10 bases. Germline values: CDR1 SGHRS, CDR2 YFSETQ. This CDR3 has 14 amino acids. The V gene end was trimmed by 2 bases and the J gene end by 7 bases; junction bases not matched to a gene: 6. The CDR3 reads CASSFTSGVGEQYF. In DNA, the CDR3 is TGCGCCAGCAGCTTCACTAGCGGGGTAGGGGAGCAGTACTTC.

The V and J genes are TRBV6-5 and TRBJ1-2; 9 nucleotides agree with TRBD1. Germline V gene lookup returns CDR1 MNHEY and CDR2 SVGAGI. There are 15 residues in the CDR3. J gave up 4 bases and V 3 bases, and 6 bases lay outside the gene matches. Here the CDR3 DNA reads TGTGCCAGCAGTTATCCGGGACAGGGCACCTATGGCTACACCTTC. It is translated as CASSYPGQGTYGYTF.

This chain links TRBV30 with TRBJ1-4, with D possibly TRBD1 on 5 matching bases. The V end was cut by 5 bases, the J end by 5 bases, with 21 bases between. CDR3 length: 16 amino acids. CDR1 is GTSNPN and CDR2 is SVGIG in the germline V gene (reference sequence). CDR3 in amino acids: CAWFQVHRGENEKLFF. CDR3 in DNA: TGTGCCTGGTTCCAAGTACATAGGGGCGAGAATGAAAAACTGTTTTTT. Based on the CDR3 plus reference TRBV30 and TRBJ1-4, the full variable domain is SQTIHQWPATLVQPVGSPLSLECTVEGTSNPNLYWYRQAAGRGLQLLFYSVGIGQISSEVPQNLSASRPQDRQFILSSKKLLLSDSGFYLCAWFQVHRGENEKLFFGSGTQLSVL.

The chain recombines TRBV6-2 or TRBV6-3 with TRBJ1-5; D unresolved. Germline assignment: CDR1 MNHEY and CDR2 SVGEGT. The length of the CDR3 is 15 residues. V was cut by 1 base and J by 3 bases, with 10 bases left in between. This CDR3 is CASSYYVGVNQPQHF. DNA of the CDR3: TGTGCCAGCAGTTACTACGTGGGAGTCAATCAGCCCCAGCATTTT.

In its sample, this clone was seen once. This chain connects TRBV29-1 to TRBJ1-2; 9 positions agree with TRBD1. Germline CDR1 SQVTM, CDR2 ANQGSEA. With V trimmed by 4 bases and J by 1 base, 7 bases remained unmatched. CDR3 length: 15 amino acids. CDR3 in amino acids: CSVGPGTGNNYGYTF. In nucleotides, the CDR3 is TGCAGCGTTGGGCCAGGGACAGGGAATAACTATGGCTACACCTTC. Combining the CDR3 with reference TRBV29-1 and TRBJ1-2 gives the whole variable domain SAVISQKPSRDICQRGTSLTIQCQVDSQVTMMFWYRQQPGQSLTLIATANQGSEATYESGFVIDKFPISRPNLTFSTLTVSNMSPEDSSIYLCSVGPGTGNNYGYTFGSGTRLTVV.

The chain combines TRBV24-1 with TRBJ2-3; 7 bases align to TRBD1. The germline V gene has CDR1 KGHDR and CDR2 SFDVKD. The V and J ends lost 4 bases and 2 bases, in that order; junction bases with no gene match: 5. This CDR3 region has 15 residues. In nucleotides, the CDR3 is TGTGCCACCAGTGACCGGGACAGTTACACAGATACGCAGTATTTT. It encodes CATSDRDSYTDTQYF.

J is TRBJ1-2 and V is TRBV7-9; a possible D gene is TRBD1 (6 bases). CDR3 size: 13 residues. V shed 10 bases and J shed 3 bases, with 15 bases lying between them. Germline assignment: CDR1 SEHNR and CDR2 FQNEAQ (reference sequence). The CDR3 bases are TGTGCCACCACGGCAGGGGCGGACTATGGCTACACCTTC. Translation gives CATTAGADYGYTF. The entire variable domain, with the rest obtained from reference TRBV7-9 and TRBJ1-2, is as follows: DTGVSQNPRHKITKRGQNVTFRCDPISEHNRLYWYRQTLGQGPEFLTYFQNEAQLEKSRLLSDRFSAERPKGSFSTLEIQRTEQGDSAMYLCATTAGADYGYTFGSGTRLTVV.

This rearrangement joins TRBV27 to TRBJ2-3; 8 bases fit TRBD2. The V segment lost 4 bases and the J segment 7 bases; nucleotides outside the gene matches: 10. The CDR3 is 15 amino acids. Germline V CDR1 and CDR2: MNHEY, SMNVEV (reference sequence). CDR3 sequence: CASSSGGGRRNTQYF. CDR3 sequence (DNA): TGTGCCAGCAGTTCGGGCGGGGGGCGAAGGAATACGCAGTATTTT.

The genes are TRBV28 and TRBJ1-2; D is perhaps TRBD1 (5 bases). CDR3 length: 14 amino acids. The germline V gene encodes CDR1 MDHEN and CDR2 SYDVKM. V gave up 7 bases and J gave up 6 bases, with 18 bases separating them. CDR3 amino acids: CASTSGHQSNGYTF. The DNA of the CDR3 is TGTGCCAGCACCTCTGGACACCAGTCGAATGGCTACACCTTC.

To note about this clone: The germline gene is not matched at one end of the junction; a read error may be the cause. The chain joins TRBV6-6 to TRBJ1-5; D is perhaps TRBD1 (6 bases). Germline CDR1 MNHNY, CDR2 SVGAGI (reference sequence). CDR3 length: 14 amino acids. The CDR3 loop reads CASRSGGRDQPQHF. The CDR3 DNA reads TGCGCCAGCCGGTCGGGGGGCAGAGATCAGCCCCAGCATTTT.

The chain joins TRBV24-1 to TRBJ2-7; 10 nucleotides agree with TRBD2. The length of the CDR3 is 15 residues. V dropped 5 bases and J dropped 2; count of bases not matched to a gene: 5. The germline CDR1 and CDR2 sequences are KGHDR and SFDVKD. In nucleotides, the CDR3 is TGTGCCACCAGTGCGCTAGCGGGAGCAACCTACGAGCAGTACTTC. Protein sequence: CATSALAGATYEQYF.

This chain joins TRBV6-5 and TRBJ2-1; 8 bases map to TRBD1. The CDR3 covers 14 residues. With 10 bases clipped from V and 5 bases from J, the junction kept 10 bases outside the gene matches. Germline lookup yields CDR1 MNHEY and CDR2 SVGAGI. The CDR3 sequence is CATKRDRSNNEQFF. CDR3 DNA sequence: TGTGCCACCAAAAGGGACAGGTCTAACAATGAGCAGTTCTTC.

This chain uses TRBV5-1 with TRBJ2-3; 9 bases are shared with TRBD1. J lost 2 bases, V lost 9 bases, and 4 bases had no gene match. This CDR3 spans 13 amino acids. CDR1 is SGHRS and CDR2 is YFSETQ in the germline V gene. The CDR3 spells CATTGGNTDTQYF. The CDR3 DNA is TGCGCCACAACAGGGGGCAACACAGATACGCAGTATTTT.

This sequence joins TRBV4-1 and TRBJ2-1, with 11 bases aligning to TRBD2. The germline gives CDR1 MGHRA, CDR2 YSYEKL. Trimming at V came to 1 base and at J to 5 bases, leaving 10 bases not matched to a gene. The CDR3 has 18 residues. The CDR3 loop is CASSQGLAGGQPNNEQFF. DNA of the CDR3: TGCGCCAGCAGCCAAGGGCTAGCGGGAGGCCAACCGAACAATGAGCAGTTCTTC.

The chain couples TRBV24-1 to TRBJ1-5, with D possibly being TRBD1 (6 bases). The V gene's germline CDR1 is KGHDR and CDR2 SFDVKD. The V end lost 4 bases, the J end lost 1 base, and 13 bases lay between the germline ends. The CDR3 contains 16 residues. CDR3 DNA: TGTGCCACCAGTGAATCCGGACAGTCGAGCAATCAGCCCCAGCATTTT. As protein: CATSESGQSSNQPQHF.

This sequence joins TRBV4-1 and TRBJ2-4; 8 positions match TRBD2. Per germline, CDR1 MGHRA and CDR2 YSYEKL. V was clipped by 4 bases and J by 1 base; unmatched bases: 3. This CDR3 spans 15 amino acids. CDR3 protein: CASSPGRGAKNIQYF. CDR3 in DNA: TGCGCCAGCAGCCCCGGGAGGGGGGCCAAAAACATTCAGTACTTC.

This clone was seen only once. The rearrangement links TRBV30 to TRBJ2-1, with D uncertain. The CDR3 has 15 residues. Trimming shortened V by 1 base and J by 8 bases, and 18 bases separated the two germline ends. Germline V lookup: CDR1 GTSNPN, CDR2 SVGIG (reference sequence). The DNA for the CDR3 is TGTGCCTGGAGTGGCCGTGGCTCCCAGGTCGATGAGCAGTTCTTC. Translated: CAWSGRGSQVDEQFF. Supplemented by reference TRBV30 and TRBJ2-1, the full variable domain reads SQTIHQWPATLVQPVGSPLSLECTVEGTSNPNLYWYRQAAGRGLQLLFYSVGIGQISSEVPQNLSASRPQDRQFILSSKKLLLSDSGFYLCAWSGRGSQVDEQFFGPGTRLTVL.

This chain connects TRBV10-3 to TRBJ1-2; 12 nucleotides agree with TRBD1. The junction had 9 bases not matched to a gene; V was cut back by 8 bases and J by 5 bases. The CDR3 runs to 15 residues. Per the germline V gene, CDR1 is ENHRY and CDR2 is SYGVKD. The CDR3 protein is CAIAGGTGGTYGYTF. DNA for the CDR3: TGTGCCATCGCCGGTGGGACAGGGGGCACTTATGGCTACACCTTC.